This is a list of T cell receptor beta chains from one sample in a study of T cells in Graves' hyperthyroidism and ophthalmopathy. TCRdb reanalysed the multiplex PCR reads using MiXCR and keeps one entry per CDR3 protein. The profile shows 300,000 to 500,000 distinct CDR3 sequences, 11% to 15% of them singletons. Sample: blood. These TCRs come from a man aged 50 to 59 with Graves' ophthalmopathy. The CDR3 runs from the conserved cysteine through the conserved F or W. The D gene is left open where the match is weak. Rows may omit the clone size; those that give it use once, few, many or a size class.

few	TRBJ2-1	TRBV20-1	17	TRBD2	CSAYDISGRSSYNEQFF	TGCAGTGCATACGACATTAGCGGGAGAAGCTCCTACAATGAGCAGTTCTTC
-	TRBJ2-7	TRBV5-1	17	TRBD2	CASSTRPQSGRIHEQYF	TGCGCCAGCAGCACCCGCCCCCAAAGCGGGAGAATCCACGAGCAGTACTTC
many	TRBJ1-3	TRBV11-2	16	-	CASRRIQDSSGNTIYF	TGTGCCAGCAGACGGATACAGGATAGCTCTGGAAACACCATATATTTT
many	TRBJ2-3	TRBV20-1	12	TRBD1	CSAWDRVDTQYF	TGCAGTGCGTGGGACAGGGTAGATACGCAGTATTTT
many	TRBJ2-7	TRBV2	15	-	CASSGGGRYPNEQYF	TGTGCCAGCAGTGGAGGGGGGAGGTATCCTAACGAGCAGTACTTC
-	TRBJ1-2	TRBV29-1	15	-	CSAFDPGNPLYAYTF	TGCAGCGCCTTCGATCCGGGGAATCCCCTATATGCCTACACCTTC
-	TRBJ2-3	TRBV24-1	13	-	CATRGASTDTQYF	TGTGCCACCAGGGGGGCTAGCACAGATACGCAGTATTTT
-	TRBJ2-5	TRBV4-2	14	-	CASSQEAGPQTQYF	TGTGCCAGCAGCCAAGAAGCAGGCCCGCAGACCCAGTACTTC
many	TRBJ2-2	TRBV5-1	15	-	CASSLETTNTGELFF	TGCGCCAGCAGCTTGGAGACAACTAACACCGGGGAGCTGTTTTTT
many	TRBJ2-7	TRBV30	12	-	CAWRRASGEQYF	TGTGCCTGGAGAAGGGCCTCGGGCGAGCAGTACTTC
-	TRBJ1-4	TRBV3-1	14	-	CASSVGGRDEKLFF	TGTGCCAGCAGCGTGGGGGGGCGTGATGAAAAACTGTTTTTT
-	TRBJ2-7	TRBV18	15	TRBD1	CASSPPGQGADEQYF	TGTGCCAGCTCACCACCGGGACAGGGGGCGGACGAGCAGTACTTC
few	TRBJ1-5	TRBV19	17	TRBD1	CASSIRDRGPSNQPQHF	TGTGCCAGTAGTATTCGGGACAGGGGCCCTAGCAATCAGCCCCAGCATTTT
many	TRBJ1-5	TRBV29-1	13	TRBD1	CSVGTGVGQPQHF	TGCAGCGTTGGGACAGGGGTGGGGCAGCCCCAGCATTTT